This T cell receptor beta chain was retrieved from a study of T cell changes during pregnancy in multiple sclerosis. This clone was found a few times. The assay was immunoSEQ multiplex PCR, and TCRdb's table has in-frame clones only and misses some. The data show around 81,000 clones, 92% seen once. Looked up from germline, CDR1 is LNHNV and CDR2 is YYDKDF (reference sequence). V was trimmed by 1 base and J by 10 bases, leaving 17 bases between them. There are 16 residues in the CDR3. This receptor was identified in a female donor in good health, enrolled as a control in a pregnancy study. The source was peripheral blood, collected after pregnancy. V and J are TRBV15 and TRBJ1-6; D unresolved. The CDR3 DNA is TGTGCCACCAGCAGAGCCTTGCCGGGGATGAAGTCACCCCTCCACTTT. Translating gives CATSRALPGMKSPLHF. The full variable domain, its missing parts supplied by reference TRBV15 and TRBJ1-6, is DAMVIQNPRYQVTQFGKPVTLSCSQTLNHNVMYWYQQKSSQAPKLLFHYYDKDFNNEADTPDNFQSRRPNTSFCFLDIRSPGLGDTAMYLCATSRALPGMKSPLHFGNGTRLTVT.